What follows are 16 T cell receptor beta chains derived from one specimen sequenced in a study of cytomegalovirus exposure and HLA in healthy donors. Use of 60 Vbeta and 13 Jbeta primers characterized the PCR. The assay was immunoSEQ multiplex PCR, and TCRdb's table has in-frame clones only and misses some. The sample yields about 25,000 clones, 60% to 80% seen once. Source material: PBMCs. Receptors originate from a male donor in good health and CMV-seronegative.

This clone was recorded only once. The sample holds other DNA sequences that translate to the same CDR3. This chain joins TRBV7-3 and TRBJ2-7; 9 positions agree with TRBD2. Germline V gene lookup returns CDR1 SGHTA and CDR2 FQGTGA. The CDR3 is 15 residues long. The J segment lost 0 bases and the V segment lost 2 bases, leaving 2 bases of the junction unmatched. In DNA, the CDR3 is TGTGCCAGCAGCTTAGCGGGAGGGCCCTCCTACGAGCAGTACTTC. It yields the protein CASSLAGGPSYEQYF.

This clone was picked up a small number of times. This chain joins TRBV27 and TRBJ2-1, with TRBD1 matching 9 bases. CDR3 length: 16 amino acids. Germline V gene lookup returns CDR1 MNHEY and CDR2 SMNVEV (reference sequence). V lost 3 bases and J lost 4; bases outside the gene matches: 7. The CDR3 loop reads CASSLKGTGTYNEQFF. CDR3 bases: TGTGCCAGCAGTTTGAAAGGGACAGGGACTTACAATGAGCAGTTCTTC.

The V gene is TRBV5-4, the J gene TRBJ2-5; D is possibly TRBD1 (6 bases). Germline V gene sequence: CDR1 SGHNT, CDR2 YYREEE (reference sequence). V was shortened by 4 bases and J by 5 bases, with 15 bases between the two germline ends. The CDR3 totals 14 residues. CDR3 sequence: CASSQGPGEETQYF. The CDR3, as DNA: TGTGCCAGCAGCCAGGGGCCAGGGGAGGAGACCCAGTACTTC.

This chain uses TRBV28 with TRBJ2-3, with TRBD2 identical over 8 bases. From germline, CDR1 is MDHEN and CDR2 SYDVKM. This CDR3 is built from 17 residues. Trimming cost V 5 bases and J 4 bases; bases outside gene matches: 14. CDR3 nucleotides: TGTGCCAGCAGTCCCCGATACGGGGGGGCATTCCCAGATACGCAGTATTTT. Its translation: CASSPRYGGAFPDTQYF.

This clone is a singleton in its sample. The V gene is TRBV19, the J gene TRBJ2-7; D gene unclear. V lost 3 bases, J lost 0 bases, and 9 bases lay in between. The CDR3 runs 14 residues. CDR1 and CDR2 (germline): LNHDA, SQIVND (reference sequence). The CDR3 DNA reads as TGTGCCAGTAGTATGCAGGTTAGCTCCTACGAGCAGTACTTC. Translation gives CASSMQVSSYEQYF.

CDR3 nucleotides: TGTGCCACCCGGACAGGGGGCGAAGGACAGCCCCAGCATTTT. Translated, it gives CATRTGGEGQPQHF. The chain employs TRBV28 and TRBJ1-5, with 11 bases fitting TRBD1. The CDR3 extends over 14 amino acids. Trimming took 10 bases from V and 7 from J; bases not matched to a gene: 9. Looked up from germline, CDR1 is MDHEN and CDR2 is SYDVKM. The full variable domain, with the rest looked up from reference TRBV28 and TRBJ1-5, is DVKVTQSSRYLVKRTGEKVFLECVQDMDHENMFWYRQDPGLGLRLIYFSYDVKMKEKGDIPEGYSVSREKKERFSLILESASTNQTSMYLCATRTGGEGQPQHFGDGTRLSIL.

This clone has only a few counts. J is TRBJ1-2 and V is TRBV7-9, with 8 bases aligning to TRBD1. The V gene end was trimmed by 1 base and the J gene end by 6 bases; junction bases not matched to a gene: 7. CDR3 length equals 15 residues. Germline values: CDR1 SEHNR, CDR2 FQNEAQ (reference sequence). In nucleotides, the CDR3 is TGTGCCAGCAGCTTAGTAGTGGTGACAGGGGATGGCTACACCTTC. This translates into CASSLVVVTGDGYTF. Variable domain in full (rest from reference TRBV7-9 and TRBJ1-2): DTGVSQNPRHKITKRGQNVTFRCDPISEHNRLYWYRQTLGQGPEFLTYFQNEAQLEKSRLLSDRFSAERPKGSFSTLEIQRTEQGDSAMYLCASSLVVVTGDGYTFGSGTRLTVV.

The DNA of the CDR3 is TGTGCCAGCTCACCACCTGGACAGGGGGTTACCGGGGAGCTGTTTTTT. This translates into CASSPPGQGVTGELFF. J is TRBJ2-2 and V is TRBV18; TRBD1 matches 10 bases. The CDR3 loop spans 16 amino acids. CDR1 KGHSH and CDR2 LQKENI come from the germline V gene. Losses at the gene ends were 0 bases for V and 5 bases for J; bases not matched to a gene: 3.

This chain joins TRBV4-3 and TRBJ1-4; 10 bases are shared with TRBD1. This CDR3 has 16 amino acids. V lost 1 base, J lost 6 bases, and 5 bases stayed unmatched. CDR1 LGHNA and CDR2 YSLEER come from the germline V gene. DNA for the CDR3: TGCGCCAGCAGCCAAGGCGTCGGGACAGGGGATGAAAAACTGTTTTTT. Its translation is CASSQGVGTGDEKLFF.

A single count supports this clone. The chain has TRBV19 and TRBJ1-5; TRBD1 might be the D (5 bases). Germline V gene sequence: CDR1 LNHDA, CDR2 SQIVND (reference sequence). The CDR3 is made up of 14 amino acids. V lost 7 bases and J 5 bases, leaving 15 bases between the germline ends. The DNA for the CDR3 is TGTGCCAGTAAGTTTCAGGGAGGCGATCAGCCCCAGCATTTT. Residues: CASKFQGGDQPQHF.

The genes are TRBV27 and TRBJ2-7; 9 positions agree with TRBD1. CDR3 length equals 15 residues. V dropped 10 bases and J dropped 1; count of bases not matched to a gene: 11. In germline, CDR1 is MNHEY, CDR2 SMNVEV (reference sequence). CDR3 sequence reads: CATSFKGQGSYEQYF. DNA for the CDR3: TGTGCCACTTCGTTCAAGGGACAGGGATCCTACGAGCAGTACTTC.

The gene calls are TRBV6-5 and TRBJ2-7; D might be TRBD1 (5 bases). CDR1 is MNHEY and CDR2 is SVGAGI in the germline V gene. The CDR3 is made up of 13 amino acids. Trimming stripped 5 bases from V and 3 bases from J, with 11 bases between. The CDR3 sequence is CASSEDSYYEQYF. The CDR3 DNA reads as TGTGCCAGCAGTGAAGACAGTTACTACGAGCAGTACTTC.

Comment on this clone: This CDR3 is missing its conserved last phenylalanine or tryptophan, likely due to a read error. The chain links TRBV7-9 to TRBJ1-1, with D possibly being TRBD1 (5 bases). The CDR3 consists of 14 residues. Germline CDR1 and CDR2: SEHNR and FQNEAQ (reference sequence). Trimming took 5 bases from V and 3 from J, leaving 13 bases between them. The CDR3 region has the DNA TGTGCCAGCAGCCGCGCCGCCAGGGACACTGAAGCTTTCTCT. The encoded protein is CASSRAARDTEAFS.

J is TRBJ1-2 and V is TRBV19, with D possibly being TRBD1 (5 bases). Trimming took off 5 bases at V and 1 base at J, with 8 bases between the two ends. The CDR3 contains 13 residues. Germline V gene data show CDR1 as LNHDA and CDR2 as SQIVND (reference sequence). Here the CDR3 DNA reads TGTGCCAGTAGTCCTGACAGTAACTATGGCTACACCTTC. Translation: CASSPDSNYGYTF.

A note on this clone: At one boundary the junction diverges from the germline segment, which might be a read error. The chain links TRBV7-9 to TRBJ1-4; 7 positions agree with TRBD1. The CDR3 is made up of 15 amino acids. The V gene's germline CDR1 is SEHNR and CDR2 FQNEAQ (reference sequence). The CDR3 reads CSSSLEGTENEKLFF. As DNA, the CDR3 is TGTTCCAGCAGCTTAGAGGGGACAGAGAATGAAAAACTGTTTTTT. The complete variable domain, with remaining parts taken from reference TRBV7-9 and TRBJ1-4, reads DTGVSQNPRHKITKRGQNVTFRCDPISEHNRLYWYRQTLGQGPEFLTYFQNEAQLEKSRLLSDRFSAERPKGSFSTLEIQRTEQGDSAMYLCSSSLEGTENEKLFFGSGTQLSVL.

By share, this clone ranks as medium-sized. The chain combines TRBV6-6 with TRBJ2-7, with D possibly TRBD2 on 6 matching bases. V was pared by 2 bases and J by 3 bases, with 11 bases between. The CDR3 totals 14 residues. The germline CDR1 and CDR2 sequences are MNHNY and SVGAGI (reference sequence). The DNA of the CDR3 is TGTGCCAGCAGTTACCATGGGGGGAGCTACGAGCAGTACTTC. Protein product: CASSYHGGSYEQYF.